The entry that follows covers one T cell receptor beta chain sequence. This specimen belongs to a study of blood T cell repertoires in COVID-19. Study information: Sites across the United States, Italy and Spain contributed samples from acute and convalescent COVID-19. The cDNA or gDNA used as material had been derived from T cells, B-cell-depleted T cells, or PBMCs.

Authors' analysis steps: Nucleated cell counts were estimated from reference gene primer amplification. The repertoire was sequenced with immunoSEQ multiplex PCR; TCRdb's copy has only in-frame clones and lacks some. V, J and clone size were drawn from that table, and D and trimming were deduced from the DNA. The profile shows tens of thousands of clones, roughly 90% of them singletons. Germline V gives CDR1 MNHEY, CDR2 SVGAGI. Deletions cut 6 bases from V and 5 bases from J, with 19 bases between. The CDR3 loop spans 15 amino acids. V and J are TRBV6-5 and TRBJ1-2, with D uncertain. The sequence derives from a woman at least 80 years old with acute or convalescent COVID-19. The sample consisted of peripheral blood. CDR3 bases: TGTGCCAGCAGCGGAGGGTCTGATGGACGGTATGGCTACACCTTC. Encoded protein: CASSGGSDGRYGYTF.